The 12 T cell receptor beta chains listed next were all sequenced from one sample in a study of early T cells in non-severe SARS-CoV-2 infection. TCRdb processed the 5' RACE reads anew with MiXCR; each CDR3 protein has one entry. The sample lists 60,000 to 75,000 distinct CDR3 sequences; approximately 10% were seen once. Source: whole blood, taken at baseline. The receptors were gathered from an adult who was a healthcare worker with PCR-confirmed SARS-CoV-2 infection or an uninfected control (not recorded which).

This clonotype was observed many times. The chain combines TRBV2 with TRBJ2-7; D is unclear. The CDR3 extends over 13 amino acids. Germline V gene sequence: CDR1 SNHLY, CDR2 FYNNEI. The V gene lost 4 bases and the J gene lost 0 bases, with 7 bases spanning the gap. The CDR3 here is CASSVVSSYEQYF. DNA for the CDR3: TGTGCCAGCAGTGTTGTCAGCTCCTACGAGCAGTACTTC.

This clonotype was counted a few times. The genes are TRBV7-9 and TRBJ2-1, with D perhaps TRBD1 (5 bases). Per germline, CDR1 SEHNR and CDR2 FQNEAQ (reference sequence). This CDR3 is 13 amino acids long. V shed 4 bases and J shed 6 bases, with 10 bases lying between them. This chain's CDR3 is CASSSRDINEQFF. The CDR3 DNA reads TGTGCCAGCAGCTCCAGGGATATCAATGAGCAGTTCTTC.

In its sample, this clonotype was seen a few times. The chain has TRBV5-1 and TRBJ2-1, with D maybe TRBD2 (6 bases). The CDR3 totals 16 residues. The germline V gene encodes CDR1 SGHRS and CDR2 YFSETQ. Trimming pared 0 bases from V and 4 bases from J, leaving 14 bases between. The CDR3 DNA is TGCGCCAGCAGCTTGGATCCCGGGGGATGGTACAATGAGCAGTTCTTC. Translation: CASSLDPGGWYNEQFF.

This clonotype was seen more than once but under ten times. V and J are TRBV2 and TRBJ2-2, with D possibly being TRBD1 (6 bases). The germline CDR1 and CDR2 sequences are SNHLY and FYNNEI. V dropped 6 bases and J dropped 8 bases, with 7 bases sitting between them. This CDR3 has 11 residues. CDR3 nucleotides: TGTGCCAGCAGGGGGGCTGGGGAGCTGTTTTTT. It specifies CASRGAGELFF.

This clonotype was recorded at least ten times. The chain recombines TRBV11-2 with TRBJ2-7, with 9 bases identical to TRBD1. The germline gives CDR1 SGHAT, CDR2 FQNNGV. The CDR3 has 14 amino acids. Unmatched junction bases numbered 5, after V lost 5 bases and J lost 3 bases. CDR3 protein: CASSRQGVIYEQYF. In nucleotides, the CDR3 is TGTGCCAGCAGCCGACAGGGGGTGATCTACGAGCAGTACTTC.

Only a few counts were recorded for this clonotype. This chain connects TRBV14 to TRBJ2-1; D may be TRBD2 (6 bases). The CDR3 spans 16 residues. Germline CDR1 reads SGHDN; CDR2 reads FVKESK. V was trimmed by 1 base and J by 0 bases, leaving 10 bases between them. The CDR3 loop is CASSQVAASSYNEQFF. CDR3 DNA: TGTGCCAGCAGCCAAGTAGCGGCCAGCTCCTACAATGAGCAGTTCTTC.

This clonotype was seen more than once but under ten times. V gene TRBV5-1 combines with J gene TRBJ2-1, with a possible D match to TRBD1 (5 bases). Germline values: CDR1 SGHRS, CDR2 YFSETQ. The V end was cut by 4 bases, the J end by 1 base, with 9 bases between. The CDR3 has 14 amino acids. CDR3 sequence: CASSQQESYNEQFF. The CDR3 bases are TGCGCCAGCAGCCAACAGGAGTCCTACAATGAGCAGTTCTTC.

The sample holds a few counts of this clonotype. V gene TRBV20-1 combines with J gene TRBJ2-5, with a possible D match to TRBD1 (6 bases). V was shortened by 3 bases and J by 5 bases, with 19 bases between the two germline ends. Germline values: CDR1 DFQATT, CDR2 SNEGSKA (reference sequence). The CDR3 covers 15 residues. The CDR3 DNA reads as TGCAGTGCTAGTAACCCAGCAGGGGCGGATGAGACCCAGTACTTC. Protein product: CSASNPAGADETQYF.

This clonotype came up a few times. This chain links TRBV7-2 with TRBJ2-1, with 9 bases identical to TRBD2. Trimming at V came to 1 base and at J to 6 bases, leaving 4 bases not matched to a gene. Germline CDR1 is SGHTA and CDR2 is FQGNSA. CDR3 length: 15 amino acids. CDR3: CASSLVAGVANEQFF. The CDR3 region has the DNA TGTGCCAGCAGCTTAGTAGCGGGAGTTGCCAATGAGCAGTTCTTC.

This clonotype was counted between two and nine times. V usage is TRBV5-1 and J usage is TRBJ2-7, with a possible D match to TRBD1 (6 bases). Germline CDR1 reads SGHRS; CDR2 reads YFSETQ. V shed 0 bases and J shed 6 bases, with 16 bases lying between them. CDR3 length: 15 residues. This CDR3 is CASSLEGGTLVEQYF. CDR3 coding DNA: TGCGCCAGCAGCTTGGAAGGGGGAACCCTCGTCGAGCAGTACTTC.

Only a few counts were recorded for this clonotype. The V call is TRBV7-6, the J call TRBJ2-3, with D maybe TRBD2 (5 bases). Germline values: CDR1 SGHVS, CDR2 FNYEAQ. The CDR3 has 17 residues. The germline V and J ends were trimmed by 0 bases and 0 bases, with 13 bases remaining between them. CDR3 residues: CASSLAGSGTSTDTQYF. The CDR3 nucleotides read TGTGCCAGCAGCTTAGCGGGCAGCGGAACTAGCACAGATACGCAGTATTTT.

This clonotype was seen a handful of times. The chain combines TRBV27 with TRBJ2-7, with 8 bases lining up with TRBD2. The CDR3 has 12 amino acids. After removal of 8 bases from V and 7 bases from J, the junction contained 7 bases not matched to a gene. Germline V gene lookup returns CDR1 MNHEY and CDR2 SMNVEV (reference sequence). CDR3 DNA sequence: TGTGCCAGCGCAACGGGAGGGCTTGAGCAGTACTTC. Protein product: CASATGGLEQYF.